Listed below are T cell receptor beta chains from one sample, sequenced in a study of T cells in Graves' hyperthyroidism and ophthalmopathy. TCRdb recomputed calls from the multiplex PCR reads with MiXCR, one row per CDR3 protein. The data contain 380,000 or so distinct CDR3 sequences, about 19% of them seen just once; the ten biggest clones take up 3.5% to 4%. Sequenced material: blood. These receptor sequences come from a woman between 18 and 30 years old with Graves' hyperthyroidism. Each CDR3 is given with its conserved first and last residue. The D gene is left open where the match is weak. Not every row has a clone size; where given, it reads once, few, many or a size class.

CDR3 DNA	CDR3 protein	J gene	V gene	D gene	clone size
TGTGCCAGCAGTTATGTTCGGGGGTCTAGCTATGGCTACACCTTC	CASSYVRGSSYGYTF	TRBJ1-2	TRBV6-5	NA	NA
TGTGCCAGCAGGCGGGAACAGAGCTCCTATAATTCACCCCTCCACTTT	CASRREQSSYNSPLHF	TRBJ1-6	TRBV2	NA	few
TGCAGTGCTAGCTCGCCAACCTACGAGCAGTACTTC	CSASSPTYEQYF	TRBJ2-7	TRBV20-1	NA	many
TGTGCCAGCAGCCGTTTACGGACAGGGGGTGGCTACACCTTC	CASSRLRTGGGYTF	TRBJ1-2	TRBV14	TRBD1	few
TGTGCCAGCAGTGAAGGGATCTGGCAGGCGAGCTATGGCTACACCTTC	CASSEGIWQASYGYTF	TRBJ1-2	TRBV6-1	NA	many
TGTGCCACCGGGCGGGGCAATCAGCCCCAGCATTTT	CATGRGNQPQHF	TRBJ1-5	TRBV24-1	NA	many
TGTGCCAGCAGCTTAGCAAGGGAGGGTCAAGTGGGCACTGAAGCTTTCTTT	CASSLAREGQVGTEAFF	TRBJ1-1	TRBV7-8	NA	many
TGTGCCAGCAGCTACTCGATGAACACTGAAGCTTTCTTT	CASSYSMNTEAFF	TRBJ1-1	TRBV11-3	NA	many
TGTGCCAGCAGAGAAGTGAGGGTAGCAGTCGAGCAGTTCTTC	CASREVRVAVEQFF	TRBJ2-1	TRBV27	NA	few
TGTGCCTGGAGTGGAGGGAGCAATCAGCCCCAGCATTTT	CAWSGGSNQPQHF	TRBJ1-5	TRBV30	NA	many
TGTGCCAGCAGTGAAAAAAACATTCAGTACTTC	CASSEKNIQYF	TRBJ2-4	TRBV2	NA	many